What follows are 16 T cell receptor beta chains derived from one specimen sequenced in a study of vaccination and CD4 T cells after COVID-19. Cultured CD4+ T cells had their DNA profiled by the Oncomine TCR Beta short-read assay. TCRdb redid the calling of the PCR reads with MiXCR, one entry per CDR3 protein. The repertoire holds approximately 15,000 distinct CDR3 sequences, with approximately 84% as singletons. The sample's treatment: roughly 11-day PBMC culture with coronavirus spike peptide pools or control peptides (ViraFEST assay). Their antigen targets remain unknown. Sequences were derived from CD4+ T cells from blood, cultured in vitro, sampled after SARS-CoV-2 vaccination. Receptors originate from a human donor who received a COVID-19 vaccine.

The rearrangement uses TRBV6-1 and TRBJ2-7, with 9 bases that match TRBD1. CDR3 size: 15 residues. The germline V gene has CDR1 MNHNS and CDR2 SASEGT. Losses at the gene ends were 6 bases for V and 4 bases for J; bases not matched to a gene: 10. As DNA, the CDR3 is TGTGCCAGCAGCGAGCCGGGACAGGGAAAGTACGAGCAGTACTTC. This translates into CASSEPGQGKYEQYF.

There are a few counts of this clonotype. This sequence joins TRBV7-2 and TRBJ1-2; D might be TRBD1 (5 bases). The CDR3 extends over 13 amino acids. V lost 2 bases, J lost 8 bases, and 12 bases lay in between. CDR1 and CDR2 from the germline V gene are SGHTA and FQGNSA. The CDR3 reads CASSLIGEGGYTF. The DNA of the CDR3 is TGTGCCAGCAGCTTAATCGGTGAGGGGGGCTACACCTTC.

The chain joins TRBV4-1 to TRBJ2-4; D remains ambiguous. This CDR3 spans 15 amino acids. Germline V CDR1 and CDR2: MGHRA, YSYEKL. V was pared by 0 bases and J by 7 bases, with 13 bases between. CDR3 DNA: TGCGCCAGCAGCCAAGACTGGGAAGGGATTAACATTCAGTACTTC. Translating it yields CASSQDWEGINIQYF.

The chain's CDR3 is CASSQGVVYGYTF. The CDR3 DNA follows: TGTGCCAGCAGCCAAGGTGTTGTCTATGGCTACACCTTC. The V and J genes are TRBV4-2 and TRBJ1-2, with unresolved D. Between the trimmed V and J ends, which lost 1 base and 4 bases, there was a span of 7 bases. The germline V gene encodes CDR1 LGHNA and CDR2 YNFKEQ. The CDR3 is 13 residues long.

The chain is built from TRBV6-2 or TRBV6-3 and TRBJ1-5, with D possibly being TRBD1 (5 bases). CDR1 is MNHEY, CDR2 SVGEGT, per germline. This CDR3 is built from 13 residues. The CDR3 nucleotides are TGTGCAGGTGGGGCTGTTAGCAATCAGCCCCAGCATTTT. It is translated as CAGGAVSNQPQHF.

This chain links TRBV12-3 or TRBV12-4 with TRBJ1-1; D gene unclear. The CDR3 contains 14 residues. The V end lost 3 bases, the J end lost 4 bases, and 12 bases lay between the germline ends. The CDR3 loop is CASSLSRTGTEAFF. CDR3 coding DNA: TGTGCCAGCAGTTTGTCCCGAACGGGCACTGAAGCTTTCTTT.

On this clonotype: This sequence may be a read error, since a much larger clone differs from it by one base. This chain links TRBV12-3 or TRBV12-4 with TRBJ1-6, with D maybe TRBD1 (6 bases). The CDR3 contains 18 residues. V was clipped by 6 bases and J by 0 bases, with 18 bases between them. The CDR3 DNA reads as TGTGCCAGCAGCCGCGCGGGACACCGGAGCTCCTATAATTCACCCCTCCACTTT. It is translated as CASSRAGHRSSYNSPLHF.

The chain links TRBV19 to TRBJ1-5; TRBD1 matches at 10 bases. V gave up 5 bases and J gave up 11 bases; unmatched junction bases: 9. From germline, CDR1 is LNHDA and CDR2 SQIVND (reference sequence). The CDR3 loop spans 14 amino acids. DNA for the CDR3: TGTGCCAGTAGTGCCCGACAGGGGGCTCGGTCCCAGCATTTT. This gives the protein CASSARQGARSQHF.

CDR3 residues: CASSSDRGWNGYTF. The CDR3 bases are TGTGCCAGCAGCTCCGACAGGGGGTGGAATGGCTACACCTTC. V usage is TRBV11-3 and J usage is TRBJ1-2, with 9 bases fitting TRBD1. CDR1 is SGHNT and CDR2 is YENEEA in the germline V gene. The V and J ends lost 4 bases and 6 bases, in that order; junction bases with no gene match: 6. CDR3 length: 14 residues.

This chain links TRBV24-1 with TRBJ2-3; the D gene is possibly TRBD2 (7 bases). Germline lookup yields CDR1 KGHDR and CDR2 SFDVKD. The CDR3 contains 16 residues. Trimming left V 5 bases short and J 3 bases short, with 17 bases between. CDR3 region: CATSAVRGGGTDTQYF. The CDR3 DNA follows: TGTGCCACCAGTGCTGTACGAGGGGGGGGGACAGATACGCAGTATTTT.

V usage is TRBV5-1 and J usage is TRBJ2-7; the D gene is possibly TRBD1 (6 bases). Germline CDR1 is SGHRS and CDR2 is YFSETQ. V was trimmed by 2 bases and J by 3 bases, leaving 12 bases between them. The CDR3 consists of 14 residues. The CDR3 coding sequence is TGCGCCAGCAGCTTAACCGGGACACTCTACGAGCAGTACTTC. Amino acids: CASSLTGTLYEQYF.

Relative to its sample, this clonotype is medium-sized. The CDR3 DNA sequence: TGCAGTGCGTGGGACAGCACCTACACTGAAGCTTTCTTT. Its protein product is CSAWDSTYTEAFF. The chain joins TRBV20-1 to TRBJ1-1, with 7 bases identical to TRBD1. CDR3 size: 13 residues. V shed 6 bases and J 3 bases; nucleotides not matched to a gene: 7. CDR1 and CDR2 (germline): DFQATT, SNEGSKA (reference sequence).

This clonotype is medium-sized. This chain connects TRBV20-1 to TRBJ2-5; TRBD2 agrees at 8 bases. Trimming at V came to 5 bases and at J to 4 bases, leaving 12 bases not matched to a gene. This CDR3 is built from 15 residues. CDR1 and CDR2 from the germline V gene are DFQATT and SNEGSKA (reference sequence). In DNA form, the CDR3 reads TGCAGTGCTGGAGCGGCGGGGGGCCTCGGAGAGACCCAGTACTTC. It translates to CSAGAAGGLGETQYF.

This chain uses TRBV12-3 or TRBV12-4 with TRBJ1-6, with 8 positions matching TRBD1. With 6 bases clipped from V and 6 bases from J, the junction kept 4 bases outside the gene matches. The CDR3 has 14 amino acids. CDR3 nucleotide sequence: TGTGCCAGCAGCCTTACAGGGGGTAATTCACCCCTCCACTTT. Translation gives CASSLTGGNSPLHF.

Note on this clonotype: Its ends do not fully match the called genes, so a read error is possible. The chain is built from TRBV5-4 and TRBJ2-3; 8 bases map to TRBD2. The germline V gene has CDR1 SGHNT and CDR2 YYREEE (reference sequence). The CDR3 extends over 16 amino acids. CDR3 sequence (DNA): TGTGCCAGCGGCTTGGTTGCGGGGGGAGAGACAGATACGCAGTATTTT. Amino acid sequence: CASGLVAGGETDTQYF.

The genes are TRBV6-1 and TRBJ1-3; D is undetermined. Germline assignment: CDR1 MNHNS and CDR2 SASEGT. Deletions cut 3 bases from V and 0 bases from J, with 9 bases between. The CDR3 runs to 15 residues. The CDR3: CASSDEVSSGNTIYF. The CDR3 DNA follows: TGTGCCAGCAGTGATGAAGTTTCCTCTGGAAACACCATATATTTT.